The clone carrying this T cell receptor beta chain was seen at least ten times. Its antigen is unknown. This entry belongs to a study of T cells in Graves' hyperthyroidism and ophthalmopathy. Looking at the study overall: At initial diagnosis, before any treatment had begun, peripheral blood was obtained.

With a duration under 2 months, the hyperthyroidism was newly diagnosed in patients aged 18 to 65. It was RNA transcripts that yielded the amplified TCR beta CDR3 regions. First-round RT-PCR of the TCR CDR3 relied on the HTBI primer set. TCRdb re-derived calls from the multiplex PCR reads in MiXCR, one entry per CDR3 protein. The sample has fewer than 700,000 distinct CDR3 sequences; about a sixth are singletons. Notes on the study in general: Ophthalmopathy was identified by the model a median 6.5 months ahead of onset. Most clonotypes that expanded in the thyroid above 0.001 also showed up in blood.

The specimen was blood. This sequence originates from a woman between 25 and 40 years old with Graves' hyperthyroidism.

The CDR3 region is CASSLGPAGGPGDEQFF. CDR3 in DNA: TGTGCCAGCAGTTTGGGGCCCGCGGGAGGGCCAGGGGATGAGCAGTTCTTC. The gene calls are TRBV27 and TRBJ2-1; 9 bases map to TRBD2. The length of the CDR3 is 17 residues. Trimming cost V 3 bases and J 8 bases; bases outside gene matches: 14. Germline V gives CDR1 MNHEY, CDR2 SMNVEV (reference sequence).